This TCR beta chain was observed in a study of tumor-infiltrating lymphocytes in localized non-small cell lung cancer. Findings and caveats of the study: IM1 and IM2 tumors showed no difference in T-cell fraction.

Notes on this clone: The antigen is not known.

There are 15 residues in the CDR3. V was trimmed by 2 bases and J by 4 bases, leaving 12 bases between them. In germline, CDR1 is SGHRS, CDR2 YFSETQ. The method was immunoSEQ multiplex PCR; TCRdb's version includes in-frame clones alone and lacks a portion of them. Among 20,000 to 25,000 clones, 50% to 80% were seen once, and the ten largest hold more than 5%. The origin of this receptor is a human donor with non-small cell lung cancer. J is TRBJ2-2 and V is TRBV5-1; tentative D call: TRBD1 (6 bases). Material: lung tumor tissue. CDR3 bases: TGCGCCAGCAGCTTTCTCGGACAGATCACCGGGGAGCTGTTTTTT. This sequence encodes CASSFLGQITGELFF.